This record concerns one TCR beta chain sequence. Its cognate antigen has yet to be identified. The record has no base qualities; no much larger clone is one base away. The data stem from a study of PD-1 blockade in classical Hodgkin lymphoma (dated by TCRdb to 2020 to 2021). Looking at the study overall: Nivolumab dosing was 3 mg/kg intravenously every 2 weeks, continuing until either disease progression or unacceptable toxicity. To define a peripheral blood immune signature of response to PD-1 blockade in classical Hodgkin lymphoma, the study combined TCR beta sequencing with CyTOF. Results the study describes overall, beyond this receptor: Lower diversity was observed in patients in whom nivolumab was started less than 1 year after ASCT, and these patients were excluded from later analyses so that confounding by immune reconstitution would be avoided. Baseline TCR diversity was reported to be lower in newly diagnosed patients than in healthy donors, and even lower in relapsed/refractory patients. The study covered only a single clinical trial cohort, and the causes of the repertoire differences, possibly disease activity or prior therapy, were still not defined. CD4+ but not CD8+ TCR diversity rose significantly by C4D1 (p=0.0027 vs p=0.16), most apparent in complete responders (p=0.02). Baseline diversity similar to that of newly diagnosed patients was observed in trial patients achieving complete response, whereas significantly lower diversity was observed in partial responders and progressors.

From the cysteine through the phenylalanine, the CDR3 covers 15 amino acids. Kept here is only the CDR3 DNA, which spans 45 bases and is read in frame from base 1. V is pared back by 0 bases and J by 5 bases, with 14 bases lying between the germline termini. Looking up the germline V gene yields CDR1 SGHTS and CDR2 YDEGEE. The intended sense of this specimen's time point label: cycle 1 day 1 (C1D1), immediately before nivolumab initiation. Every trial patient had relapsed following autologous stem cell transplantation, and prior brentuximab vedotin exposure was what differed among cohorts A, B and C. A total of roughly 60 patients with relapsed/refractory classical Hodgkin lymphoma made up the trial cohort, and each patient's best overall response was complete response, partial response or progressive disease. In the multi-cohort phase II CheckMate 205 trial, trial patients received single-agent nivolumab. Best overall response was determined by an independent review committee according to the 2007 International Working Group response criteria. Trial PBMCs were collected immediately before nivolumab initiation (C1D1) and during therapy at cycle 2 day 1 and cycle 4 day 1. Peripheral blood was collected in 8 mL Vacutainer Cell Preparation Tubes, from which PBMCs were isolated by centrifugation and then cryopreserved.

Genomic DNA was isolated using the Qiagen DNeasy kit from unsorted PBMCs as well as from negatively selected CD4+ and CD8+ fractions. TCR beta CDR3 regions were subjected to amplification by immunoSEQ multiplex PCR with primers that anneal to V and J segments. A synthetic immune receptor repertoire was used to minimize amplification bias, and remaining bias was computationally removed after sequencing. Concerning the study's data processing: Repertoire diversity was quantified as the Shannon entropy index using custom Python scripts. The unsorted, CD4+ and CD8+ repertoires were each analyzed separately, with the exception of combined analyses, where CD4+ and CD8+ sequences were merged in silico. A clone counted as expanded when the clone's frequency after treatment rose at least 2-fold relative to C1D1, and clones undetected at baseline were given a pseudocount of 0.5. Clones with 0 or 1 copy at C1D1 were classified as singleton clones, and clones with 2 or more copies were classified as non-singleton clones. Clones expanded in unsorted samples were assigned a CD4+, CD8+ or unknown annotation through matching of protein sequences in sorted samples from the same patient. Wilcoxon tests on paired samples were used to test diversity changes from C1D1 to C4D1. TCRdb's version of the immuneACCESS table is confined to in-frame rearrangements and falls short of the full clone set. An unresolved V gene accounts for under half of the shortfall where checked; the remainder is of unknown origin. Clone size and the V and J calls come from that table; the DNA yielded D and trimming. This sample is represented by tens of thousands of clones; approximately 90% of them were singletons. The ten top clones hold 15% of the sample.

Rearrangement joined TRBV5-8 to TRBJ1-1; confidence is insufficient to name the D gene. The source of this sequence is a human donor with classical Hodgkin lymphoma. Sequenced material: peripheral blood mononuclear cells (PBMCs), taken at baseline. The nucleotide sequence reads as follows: TGTGCCAGCAGCTTGGTAAGGAGACCGGGGACTGAAGCTTTCTTT. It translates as CASSLVRRPGTEAFF.